Listed here is a single TCR beta chain. What it binds is not known. Produced via immunoSEQ multiplex PCR; TCRdb's table is partial and in-frame only. This sample carries roughly 300,000 clones, around 90% of them seen once, and the ten largest clones take about 1.2%. These data belong to a study of cytomegalovirus exposure and HLA in healthy donors. The germline V gene encodes CDR1 LGHNA and CDR2 YSLEER. The CDR3 has 14 residues. Between the trimmed V and J ends, which lost 4 bases and 3 bases, there was a span of 12 bases. Points from the study as a whole: Specificity for CMV antigens was confirmed in vitro for three of the CMV-associated chains.

This TCR was sampled from a woman under 40 in good health and CMV-seropositive. Material for sequencing was PBMCs. The chain is built from TRBV4-3 and TRBJ2-5; the D is unclear. The CDR3 sequence is CASSLETFEETQYF. DNA of the CDR3: TGCGCCAGCAGCCTCGAAACATTTGAAGAGACCCAGTACTTC.